This is a list of T cell receptor beta chains from one sample in a study of cytomegalovirus exposure and HLA in healthy donors. Here immunoSEQ multiplex PCR was the method, and the copy in TCRdb shows in-frame clones only, minus some. The table has more than 80,000 clones, over 70% seen once. Specimen: PBMCs. Receptors were obtained from a male donor in good health and CMV-seropositive. CDR3s include the opening cysteine and the closing phenylalanine or tryptophan. D genes are given only for firm matches. The size field is filled for only some rows; it gives once, few, many or a size class.

j_gene: TRBJ2-2
d_gene: TRBD2
abundance: .
v_gene: TRBV6-4
CDR3aa: CASSEGLAPNTGELFF
CDR3nt: TGTGCCAGCAGTGAGGGACTAGCGCCCAACACCGGGGAGCTGTTTTTT

j_gene: TRBJ2-2
d_gene: TRBD1
abundance: .
v_gene: TRBV30
CDR3aa: CAWRTGTATGELFF
CDR3nt: TGTGCCTGGAGAACCGGGACAGCCACCGGGGAGCTGTTTTTT

j_gene: TRBJ2-7
d_gene: TRBD1
abundance: few
v_gene: TRBV6-5
CDR3aa: CASSQADRVPYEQYF
CDR3nt: TGTGCCAGCAGTCAGGCGGACAGGGTTCCCTACGAGCAGTACTTC

j_gene: TRBJ1-6
d_gene: TRBD1
abundance: .
v_gene: TRBV25-1
CDR3aa: CASTTTGGNSPLHF
CDR3nt: TGTGCCAGCACCACGACAGGGGGCAACTCACCCCTCCACTTT

j_gene: TRBJ1-1
d_gene: .
abundance: few
v_gene: TRBV6-5
CDR3aa: CASSYQSLGAEAFF
CDR3nt: TGTGCCAGCAGTTATCAATCGCTGGGCGCTGAAGCTTTCTTT

j_gene: TRBJ1-5
d_gene: .
abundance: .
v_gene: TRBV5-6
CDR3aa: CASSWRGQVQPQHF
CDR3nt: TGTGCCAGCAGCTGGCGGGGGCAGGTTCAGCCCCAGCATTTT

j_gene: TRBJ2-1
d_gene: TRBD2
abundance: .
v_gene: TRBV11-2
CDR3aa: CASRTTSGEGNEQFF
CDR3nt: TGTGCCAGCAGGACGACTAGCGGTGAGGGGAATGAGCAGTTCTTC

j_gene: TRBJ1-2
d_gene: .
abundance: .
v_gene: TRBV28
CDR3aa: CASSFSERGYTF
CDR3nt: TGTGCCAGCAGTTTTTCGGAGAGGGGCTACACCTTC

j_gene: TRBJ2-7
d_gene: TRBD1
abundance: .
v_gene: TRBV5-1
CDR3aa: CASSLPPVQGAGEQYF
CDR3nt: TGCGCCAGCAGCTTACCCCCGGTACAGGGGGCCGGCGAGCAGTACTTC

j_gene: TRBJ1-1
d_gene: .
abundance: .
v_gene: TRBV19
CDR3aa: CASRGAEAFF
CDR3nt: TGTGCCAGTAGGGGCGCTGAAGCTTTCTTT

j_gene: TRBJ2-3
d_gene: TRBD1
abundance: .
v_gene: TRBV5-4
CDR3aa: CASSHPTTGSTDTQYF
CDR3nt: TGTGCCAGCAGCCATCCCACGACAGGGAGCACAGATACGCAGTATTTT

j_gene: TRBJ1-6
d_gene: .
abundance: .
v_gene: TRBV25-1
CDR3aa: CASSVTSDSPLHF
CDR3nt: TGTGCCAGCAGTGTGACATCGGATTCACCCCTCCACTTT

j_gene: TRBJ2-1
d_gene: TRBD2
abundance: few
v_gene: TRBV5-1
CDR3aa: CASSPGGADNEQFF
CDR3nt: TGCGCCAGCAGCCCCGGGGGGGCGGATAATGAGCAGTTCTTC

j_gene: TRBJ2-7
d_gene: .
abundance: .
v_gene: TRBV11-2
CDR3aa: CASSLAPGMGREQYF
CDR3nt: TGTGCCAGCAGCTTAGCACCAGGGATGGGGCGCGAGCAGTACTTC

j_gene: TRBJ2-7
d_gene: TRBD1
abundance: .
v_gene: TRBV9
CDR3aa: CASSVTGSSYEQYF
CDR3nt: TGTGCCAGCAGCGTGACAGGGAGTTCCTACGAGCAGTACTTC

j_gene: TRBJ2-7
d_gene: TRBD1
abundance: .
v_gene: TRBV6-5
CDR3aa: CASSPRTGANEQYF
CDR3nt: TGTGCCAGCAGCCCCCGGACAGGGGCGAACGAGCAGTACTTC

j_gene: TRBJ1-5
d_gene: .
abundance: .
v_gene: TRBV28
CDR3aa: CASNKLRGNQPQHF
CDR3nt: TGTGCCAGCAACAAACTCAGGGGCAATCAGCCCCAGCATTTT

j_gene: TRBJ1-1
d_gene: .
abundance: .
v_gene: TRBV18
CDR3aa: CASSDYRDGGEAFF
CDR3nt: TGTGCCAGCTCAGACTACAGGGATGGAGGTGAAGCTTTCTTT

j_gene: TRBJ1-2
d_gene: .
abundance: .
v_gene: TRBV7-9
CDR3aa: CASSLSYGYTF
CDR3nt: TGTGCCAGCAGCTTGAGCTATGGCTACACCTTC

j_gene: TRBJ2-1
d_gene: .
abundance: .
v_gene: TRBV28
CDR3aa: CASSSELPAELDEQFF
CDR3nt: TGTGCCAGCAGTTCGGAGCTACCGGCCGAATTGGATGAGCAGTTCTTC

j_gene: TRBJ2-2
d_gene: TRBD1
abundance: .
v_gene: TRBV6-6
CDR3aa: CASRTGTANTGELFF
CDR3nt: TGTGCCAGCAGGACCGGGACAGCGAACACCGGGGAGCTGTTTTTT

j_gene: TRBJ1-5
d_gene: TRBD1
abundance: .
v_gene: TRBV18
CDR3aa: CASSPPGTGNQPQHF
CDR3nt: TGTGCCAGCTCACCACCGGGGACAGGGAATCAGCCCCAGCATTTT

j_gene: TRBJ2-7
d_gene: TRBD1
abundance: .
v_gene: TRBV5-1
CDR3aa: CASSLWTGKLYEQYF
CDR3nt: TGCGCCAGCAGCCTCTGGACAGGAAAGCTCTACGAGCAGTACTTC

j_gene: TRBJ2-6
d_gene: TRBD1
abundance: few
v_gene: TRBV7-2
CDR3aa: CASSLAFGTGAGANVLTF
CDR3nt: TGTGCCAGCAGCTTAGCGTTTGGGACAGGGGCTGGGGCCAACGTCCTGACTTTC

j_gene: TRBJ2-3
d_gene: TRBD2
abundance: .
v_gene: TRBV7-3
CDR3aa: CASSSERGGAQYF
CDR3nt: TGTGCCAGCAGCTCCGAGCGGGGGGGGGCGCAGTATTTT

j_gene: TRBJ2-1
d_gene: .
abundance: .
v_gene: TRBV28
CDR3aa: CASSYGRQSYNEQFF
CDR3nt: TGTGCCAGCAGTTACGGGCGACAGTCCTACAATGAGCAGTTCTTC

j_gene: TRBJ1-1
d_gene: TRBD1
abundance: .
v_gene: TRBV6-1
CDR3aa: CASRGSDRRGAFF
CDR3nt: TGTGCCAGCAGGGGATCGGACAGGAGAGGGGCTTTCTTT

j_gene: TRBJ2-5
d_gene: TRBD1
abundance: .
v_gene: TRBV30
CDR3aa: CAWGVGQGARETQYF
CDR3nt: TGTGCCTGGGGGGTTGGGCAGGGGGCCAGGGAGACCCAGTACTTC

j_gene: TRBJ2-6
d_gene: .
abundance: .
v_gene: TRBV9
CDR3aa: CASSVALKQGRYSGANVLTF
CDR3nt: TGTGCCAGCAGCGTAGCGCTTAAACAGGGTCGCTACTCTGGGGCCAACGTCCTGACTTTC

j_gene: TRBJ2-3
d_gene: TRBD1
abundance: .
v_gene: TRBV10-3
CDR3aa: CAISDPGQGKADTQYF
CDR3nt: TGTGCCATCAGTGACCCGGGACAGGGGAAGGCAGATACGCAGTATTTT

j_gene: TRBJ1-5
d_gene: .
abundance: few
v_gene: TRBV10-3
CDR3aa: CAISEGGNQPQHF
CDR3nt: TGTGCCATCAGTGAGGGAGGTAATCAGCCCCAGCATTTT

j_gene: TRBJ2-3
d_gene: .
abundance: .
v_gene: TRBV5-1
CDR3aa: CASSSGDTDTQYF
CDR3nt: TGCGCCAGCAGCTCGGGGGACACAGATACGCAGTATTTT

j_gene: TRBJ1-4
d_gene: .
abundance: .
v_gene: TRBV5-1
CDR3aa: CASSLAWQGNEKLFF
CDR3nt: TGCGCCAGCAGCTTGGCCTGGCAGGGTAATGAAAAACTGTTTTTT

j_gene: TRBJ2-1
d_gene: .
abundance: .
v_gene: TRBV19
CDR3aa: CASIQGGAGPLEQFF
CDR3nt: TGTGCCAGTATTCAGGGGGGTGCGGGACCCCTTGAGCAGTTCTTC

j_gene: TRBJ1-1
d_gene: .
abundance: .
v_gene: TRBV18
CDR3aa: CASSPGLQANTEAFF
CDR3nt: TGTGCCAGCTCACCAGGTCTACAGGCGAACACTGAAGCTTTCTTT

j_gene: TRBJ1-1
d_gene: TRBD1
abundance: .
v_gene: TRBV19
CDR3aa: CASRSKSGTDKFEAFF
CDR3nt: TGTGCCAGCAGGTCGAAGTCCGGGACAGATAAATTTGAAGCTTTCTTT

j_gene: TRBJ2-1
d_gene: TRBD1
abundance: once
v_gene: TRBV18
CDR3aa: CASSPLAGQGFDEQFF
CDR3nt: TGTGCCAGCTCACCACTAGCCGGACAGGGTTTCGATGAGCAGTTCTTC

j_gene: TRBJ2-7
d_gene: .
abundance: .
v_gene: TRBV21-1
CDR3aa: CASSPGAYPTYEQYF
CDR3nt: TGTGCCAGCAGCCCTGGGGCTTACCCGACCTACGAGCAGTACTTC

j_gene: TRBJ1-1
d_gene: .
abundance: .
v_gene: TRBV28
CDR3aa: CASSFQGEAFF
CDR3nt: TGTGCCAGCAGTTTTCAGGGTGAAGCTTTCTTT

j_gene: TRBJ2-7
d_gene: TRBD1
abundance: .
v_gene: TRBV28
CDR3aa: CASRPGQIYEQYF
CDR3nt: TGTGCCAGCCGTCCGGGACAGATCTACGAGCAGTACTTC

j_gene: TRBJ1-1
d_gene: TRBD1
abundance: .
v_gene: TRBV29-1
CDR3aa: CSVDNVQGGAEAFF
CDR3nt: TGCAGCGTAGATAACGTACAGGGGGGGGCTGAAGCTTTCTTT

j_gene: TRBJ1-2
d_gene: TRBD1
abundance: .
v_gene: TRBV6-5
CDR3aa: CASSLQQGPNYGYTF
CDR3nt: TGTGCCAGCAGTTTACAACAGGGGCCGAACTATGGCTACACCTTC

j_gene: TRBJ2-2
d_gene: TRBD1
abundance: once
v_gene: TRBV7-2
CDR3aa: CASSAQGVGTGELFF
CDR3nt: TGTGCCAGCAGCGCCCAGGGGGTCGGCACCGGGGAGCTGTTTTTT

j_gene: TRBJ2-7
d_gene: TRBD1
abundance: .
v_gene: TRBV6-5
CDR3aa: CASSLTGQPSYEQYF
CDR3nt: TGTGCCAGCAGTTTGACGGGACAGCCCTCCTACGAGCAGTACTTC

j_gene: TRBJ1-5
d_gene: .
abundance: .
v_gene: TRBV15
CDR3aa: CATSRESNQPQHF
CDR3nt: TGTGCCACCAGCAGAGAGTCAAATCAGCCCCAGCATTTT

j_gene: TRBJ2-7
d_gene: TRBD1
abundance: once
v_gene: TRBV28
CDR3aa: CATVDRAYEQYF
CDR3nt: TGTGCCACCGTCGACAGGGCCTACGAGCAGTACTTC

j_gene: TRBJ2-7
d_gene: .
abundance: .
v_gene: TRBV18
CDR3aa: CASSDTGYEQYF
CDR3nt: TGTGCCAGCTCAGATACAGGCTACGAGCAGTACTTC

j_gene: TRBJ2-2
d_gene: .
abundance: many
v_gene: TRBV6-4
CDR3aa: CASSDSSTGELFF
CDR3nt: TGTGCCAGCAGTGACTCTAGCACCGGGGAGCTGTTTTTT

j_gene: TRBJ2-7
d_gene: .
abundance: .
v_gene: TRBV4-1
CDR3aa: CASSRDYEQYF
CDR3nt: TGCGCCAGCAGCCGCGACTACGAGCAGTACTTC

j_gene: TRBJ1-4
d_gene: TRBD1
abundance: .
v_gene: TRBV4-2
CDR3aa: CASSLEPGQGSEKLFF
CDR3nt: TGTGCCAGCAGCCTTGAACCGGGACAGGGGAGTGAAAAACTGTTTTTT